The 8 T cell receptor beta chains below come from one sample, sequenced in a study of CD8 T cells in ankylosing spondylitis. Study-wide findings and caveats: Characteristic of ankylosing spondylitis blood, it appeared, was a TCR beta motif comprising eight highly homologous variants.

TCRdb re-called the 5' RACE reads through MiXCR, storing one row per CDR3 protein. The sample records approximately 300,000 distinct CDR3 sequences, under 8.5% being singletons. Which antigens these TCRs recognize remains unknown. Sequences were obtained from blood, either unsorted or a sorted T cell fraction (not recorded which). All receptors derive from a male donor with ankylosing spondylitis.

The chain links TRBV7-9 to TRBJ2-7; D may be TRBD2 (5 bases). Germline V lookup: CDR1 SEHNR, CDR2 FQNEAQ (reference sequence). CDR3 size: 12 residues. Trimming removed 2 bases at V and 5 bases at J, with 7 bases between. In DNA form, the CDR3 reads TGTGCCAGCAGCTTACTAGCCCACGAGCAGTACTTC. Protein: CASSLLAHEQYF.

The chain joins TRBV3-1 to TRBJ2-7; 8 nucleotides align to TRBD2. V was pared by 3 bases and J by 3 bases, with 4 bases of the junction left unmatched. Germline values: CDR1 LGHDT, CDR2 YNNKEL (reference sequence). The CDR3 totals 14 residues. The DNA for the CDR3 is TGTGCCAGCAGCCAGGGGACTAGAGGCTACGAGCAGTACTTC. Protein sequence: CASSQGTRGYEQYF.

This clonotype was detected many times. The rearrangement uses TRBV5-1 and TRBJ1-1; D ambiguous. CDR1 is SGHRS, CDR2 YFSETQ, per germline. The V and J ends lost 6 bases and 6 bases respectively, with 21 bases between them. This CDR3 comprises 15 residues. CDR3 sequence reads: CASKIGRGAHAEAFF. Written as DNA, the CDR3 is TGCGCCAGCAAAATTGGGCGTGGAGCTCATGCTGAAGCTTTCTTT.

A few counts support this clonotype. The gene calls are TRBV5-1 and TRBJ2-7; tentatively, D is TRBD1 or TRBD2 (6 bases each). Germline lookup yields CDR1 SGHRS and CDR2 YFSETQ. The CDR3 consists of 15 residues. The V gene lost 5 bases and the J gene lost 1 base, with 16 bases spanning the gap. The CDR3 sequence: CASRGGLQMSYEQYF. The CDR3 DNA reads as TGCGCCAGCAGAGGGGGACTCCAGATGTCCTACGAGCAGTACTTC. Full variable domain (missing parts from reference TRBV5-1 and TRBJ2-7): KAGVTQTPRYLIKTRGQQVTLSCSPISGHRSVSWYQQTPGQGLQFLFEYFSETQRNKGNFPGRFSGRQFSNSRSEMNVSTLELGDSALYLCASRGGLQMSYEQYFGPGTRLTVT.

The V gene is TRBV12-3 or TRBV12-4, the J gene TRBJ2-3, with 8 bases lining up with TRBD1. This CDR3 region has 18 residues. With V trimmed by 4 bases and J by 1 base, 13 bases remained unmatched. The DNA for the CDR3 is TGTGCCAGCAGTTGGACAGGGTCTTATAGGTTTCGCACAGATACGCAGTATTTT. It yields the protein CASSWTGSYRFRTDTQYF.

There are a few counts of this clonotype. The V and J genes are TRBV9 and TRBJ2-1; the D gene is possibly TRBD2 (6 bases). The CDR3 is made up of 16 amino acids. Trimming took 3 bases from V and 4 from J, leaving 17 bases between them. Looked up from germline, CDR1 is SGDLS and CDR2 is YYNGEE. CDR3 bases: TGTGCCAGCAGCGCTCGGGTGGGGGGAGTGTACAATGAGCAGTTCTTC. As protein: CASSARVGGVYNEQFF.

This chain links TRBV20-1 with TRBJ1-1; 8 bases align to TRBD1. The trim removed 1 base at V and 4 bases at J, leaving 5 bases unmatched. Germline V gene lookup returns CDR1 DFQATT and CDR2 SNEGSKA (reference sequence). This CDR3 is 14 amino acids long. CDR3 nucleotides: TGCAGTGCTAGAGGGGCAGGGGGCTCCACTGAAGCTTTCTTT. Its translation: CSARGAGGSTEAFF.

CDR3 sequence: CASSAVAPYNEQFF. The CDR3 coding sequence is TGTGCCAGCAGCGCCGTAGCGCCTTACAATGAGCAGTTCTTC. This chain uses TRBV7-3 with TRBJ2-1, with D maybe TRBD2 (5 bases). The CDR3 spans 14 residues. The ends were cut back, 5 bases at V and 4 bases at J, with 12 bases in the middle. The germline CDR1 and CDR2 sequences are SGHTA and FQGTGA.